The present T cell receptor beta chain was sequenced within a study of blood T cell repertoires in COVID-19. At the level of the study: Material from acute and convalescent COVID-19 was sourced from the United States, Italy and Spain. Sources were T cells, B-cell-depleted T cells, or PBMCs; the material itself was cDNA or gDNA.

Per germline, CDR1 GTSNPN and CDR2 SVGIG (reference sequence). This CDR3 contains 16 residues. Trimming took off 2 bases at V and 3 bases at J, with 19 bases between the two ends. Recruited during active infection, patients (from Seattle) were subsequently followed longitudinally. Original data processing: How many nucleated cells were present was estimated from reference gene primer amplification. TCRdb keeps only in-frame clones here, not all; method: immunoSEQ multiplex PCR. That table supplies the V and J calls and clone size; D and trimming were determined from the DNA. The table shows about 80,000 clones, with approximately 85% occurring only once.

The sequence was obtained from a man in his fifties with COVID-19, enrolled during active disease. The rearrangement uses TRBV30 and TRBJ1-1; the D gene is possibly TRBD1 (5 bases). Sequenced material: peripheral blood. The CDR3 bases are TGTGCCTGGAGTCCTTCAAAGACAGCGGGGGACACTGAAGCTTTCTTT. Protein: CAWSPSKTAGDTEAFF.